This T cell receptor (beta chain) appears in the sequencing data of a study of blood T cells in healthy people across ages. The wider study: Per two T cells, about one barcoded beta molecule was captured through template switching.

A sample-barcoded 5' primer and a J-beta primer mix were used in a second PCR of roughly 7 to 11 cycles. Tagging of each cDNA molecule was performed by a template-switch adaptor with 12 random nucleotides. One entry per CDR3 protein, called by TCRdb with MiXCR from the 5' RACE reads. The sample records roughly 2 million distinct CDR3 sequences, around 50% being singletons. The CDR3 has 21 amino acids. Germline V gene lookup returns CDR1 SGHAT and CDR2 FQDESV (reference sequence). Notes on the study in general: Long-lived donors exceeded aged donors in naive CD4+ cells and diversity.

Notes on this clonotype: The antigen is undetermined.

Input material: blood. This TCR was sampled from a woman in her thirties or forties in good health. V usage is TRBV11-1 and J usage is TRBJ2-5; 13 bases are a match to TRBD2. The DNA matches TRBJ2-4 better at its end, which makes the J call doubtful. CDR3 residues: CASSLSLGTSGVSLAKNIQYF. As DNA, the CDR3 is TGTGCCAGCAGTTTGTCACTAGGGACTAGCGGGGTTAGCCTAGCCAAAAACATTCAGTACTTC.